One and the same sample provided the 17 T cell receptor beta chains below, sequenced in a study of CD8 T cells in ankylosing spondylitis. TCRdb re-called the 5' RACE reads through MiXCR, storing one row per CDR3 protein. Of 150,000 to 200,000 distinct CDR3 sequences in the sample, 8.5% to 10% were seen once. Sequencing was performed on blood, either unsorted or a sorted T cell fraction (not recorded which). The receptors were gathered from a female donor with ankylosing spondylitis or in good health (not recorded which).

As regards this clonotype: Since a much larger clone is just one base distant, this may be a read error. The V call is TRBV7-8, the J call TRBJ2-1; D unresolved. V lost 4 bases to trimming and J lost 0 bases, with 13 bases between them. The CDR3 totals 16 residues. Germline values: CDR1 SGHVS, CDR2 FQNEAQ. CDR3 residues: CASSSVGQSSYNEQFF. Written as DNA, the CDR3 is TGTGCCAGCAGCTCAGTAGGGCAGAGCTCCTACAATGAGCAGTTCTTC.

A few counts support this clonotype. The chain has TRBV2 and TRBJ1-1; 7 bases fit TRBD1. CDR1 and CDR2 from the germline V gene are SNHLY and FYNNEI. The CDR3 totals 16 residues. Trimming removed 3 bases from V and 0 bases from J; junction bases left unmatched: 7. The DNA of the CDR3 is TGTGCCAGCAGTGATCCTCAGGGGGGGGTGAACACTGAAGCTTTCTTT. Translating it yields CASSDPQGGVNTEAFF.

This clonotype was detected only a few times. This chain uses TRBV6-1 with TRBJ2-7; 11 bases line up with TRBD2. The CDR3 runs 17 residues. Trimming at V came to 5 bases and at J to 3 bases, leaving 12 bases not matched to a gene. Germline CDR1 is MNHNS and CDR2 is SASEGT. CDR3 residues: CASSQLTRTSGFYEQYF. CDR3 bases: TGTGCCAGCAGTCAACTGACCCGGACTAGCGGGTTCTACGAGCAGTACTTC.

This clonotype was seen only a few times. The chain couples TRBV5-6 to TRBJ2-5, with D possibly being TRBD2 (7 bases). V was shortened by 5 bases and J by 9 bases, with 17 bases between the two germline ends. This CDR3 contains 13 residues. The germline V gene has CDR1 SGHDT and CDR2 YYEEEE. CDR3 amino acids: CASRGGGRDSQYF. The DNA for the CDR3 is TGTGCCAGCAGAGGGGGAGGGAGGGATTCCCAGTACTTC.

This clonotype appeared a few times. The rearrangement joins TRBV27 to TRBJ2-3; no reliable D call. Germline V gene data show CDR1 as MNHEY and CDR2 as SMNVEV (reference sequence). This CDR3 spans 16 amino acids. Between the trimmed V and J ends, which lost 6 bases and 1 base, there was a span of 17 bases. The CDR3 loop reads CASRPQVGLRTDTQYF. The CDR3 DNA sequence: TGTGCCAGCAGGCCACAAGTGGGGTTGCGCACAGATACGCAGTATTTT.

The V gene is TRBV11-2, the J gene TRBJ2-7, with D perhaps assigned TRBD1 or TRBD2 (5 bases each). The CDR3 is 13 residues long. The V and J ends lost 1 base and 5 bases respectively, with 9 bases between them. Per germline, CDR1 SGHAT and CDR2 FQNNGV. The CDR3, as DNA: TGTGCCAGCAGCTTAGGTCCGGGGCACGAGCAGTACTTC. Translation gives CASSLGPGHEQYF.

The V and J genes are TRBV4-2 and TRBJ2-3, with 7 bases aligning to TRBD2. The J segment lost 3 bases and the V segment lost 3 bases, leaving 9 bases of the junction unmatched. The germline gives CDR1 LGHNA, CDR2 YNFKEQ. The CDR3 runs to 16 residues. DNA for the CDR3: TGTGCCAGCAGCCAGCGGGAGCACACATGGACAGATACGCAGTATTTT. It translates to CASSQREHTWTDTQYF.

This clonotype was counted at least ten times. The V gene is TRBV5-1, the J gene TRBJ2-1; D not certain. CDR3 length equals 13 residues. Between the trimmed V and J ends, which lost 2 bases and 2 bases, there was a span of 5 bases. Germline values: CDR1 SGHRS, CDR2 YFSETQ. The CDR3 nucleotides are TGCGCCAGCAGCTTCGGAGCCTACAATGAGCAGTTCTTC. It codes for CASSFGAYNEQFF.

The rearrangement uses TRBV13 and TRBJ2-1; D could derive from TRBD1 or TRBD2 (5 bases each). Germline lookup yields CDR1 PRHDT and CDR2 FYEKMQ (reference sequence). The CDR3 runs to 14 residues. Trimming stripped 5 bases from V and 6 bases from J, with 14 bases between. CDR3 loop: CASSPTPGTNEQFF. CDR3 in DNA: TGTGCCAGCAGCCCCACCCCAGGGACCAATGAGCAGTTCTTC.

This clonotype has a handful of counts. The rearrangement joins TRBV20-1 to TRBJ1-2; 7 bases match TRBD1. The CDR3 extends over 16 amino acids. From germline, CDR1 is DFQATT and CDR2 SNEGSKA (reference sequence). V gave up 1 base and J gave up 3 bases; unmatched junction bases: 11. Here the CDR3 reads CSARVVGAGGYYGYTF. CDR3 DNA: TGCAGTGCTAGAGTCGTTGGAGCAGGGGGTTACTATGGCTACACCTTC.

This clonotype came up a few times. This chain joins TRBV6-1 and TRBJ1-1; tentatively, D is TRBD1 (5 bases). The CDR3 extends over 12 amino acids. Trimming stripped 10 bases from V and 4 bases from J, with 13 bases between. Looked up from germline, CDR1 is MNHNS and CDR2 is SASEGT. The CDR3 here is CATLGVGTEAFF. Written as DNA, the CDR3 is TGTGCCACCTTGGGGGTTGGCACTGAAGCTTTCTTT.

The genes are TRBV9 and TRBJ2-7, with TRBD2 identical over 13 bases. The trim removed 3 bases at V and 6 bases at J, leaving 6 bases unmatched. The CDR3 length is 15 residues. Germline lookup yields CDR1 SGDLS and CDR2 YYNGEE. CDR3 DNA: TGTGCCAGCAGCGCCGGACTAGCGGGAGATACCGAGCAGTACTTC. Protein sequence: CASSAGLAGDTEQYF.

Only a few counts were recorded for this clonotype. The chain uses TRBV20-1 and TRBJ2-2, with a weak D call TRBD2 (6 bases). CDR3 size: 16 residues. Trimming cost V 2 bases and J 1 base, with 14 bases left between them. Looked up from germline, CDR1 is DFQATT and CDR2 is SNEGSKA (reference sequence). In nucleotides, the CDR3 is TGCAGTGCTAGACTATTCTCGCGGGAGAACACCGGGGAGCTGTTTTTT. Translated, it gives CSARLFSRENTGELFF.

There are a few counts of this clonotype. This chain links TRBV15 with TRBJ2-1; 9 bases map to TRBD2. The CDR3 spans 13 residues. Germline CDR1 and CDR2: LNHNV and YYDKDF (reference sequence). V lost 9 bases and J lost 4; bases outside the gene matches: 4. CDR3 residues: CATRTSAYNEQFF. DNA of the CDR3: TGTGCCACACGGACTAGCGCATACAATGAGCAGTTCTTC.

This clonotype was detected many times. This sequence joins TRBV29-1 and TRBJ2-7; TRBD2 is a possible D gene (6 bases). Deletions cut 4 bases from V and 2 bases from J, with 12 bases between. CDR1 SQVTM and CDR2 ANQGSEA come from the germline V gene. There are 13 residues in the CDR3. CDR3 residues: CSVGDSGAYEQYF. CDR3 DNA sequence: TGCAGCGTTGGAGATAGCGGCGCCTACGAGCAGTACTTC.

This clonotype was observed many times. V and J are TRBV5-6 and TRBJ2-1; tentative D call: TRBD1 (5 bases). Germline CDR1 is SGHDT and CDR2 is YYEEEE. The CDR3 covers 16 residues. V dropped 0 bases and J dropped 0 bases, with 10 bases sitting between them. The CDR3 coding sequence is TGTGCCAGCAGCTTGGGGGGCCGCGTCTCCTACAATGAGCAGTTCTTC. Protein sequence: CASSLGGRVSYNEQFF.

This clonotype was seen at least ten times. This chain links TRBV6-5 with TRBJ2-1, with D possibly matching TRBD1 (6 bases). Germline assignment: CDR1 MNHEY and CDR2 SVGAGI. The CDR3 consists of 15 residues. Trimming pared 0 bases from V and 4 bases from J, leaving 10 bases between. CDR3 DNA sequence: TGTGCCAGCAGTTACTCGCAGGGGTCTTACAATGAGCAGTTCTTC. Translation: CASSYSQGSYNEQFF.